This T cell receptor (beta chain) was identified during a study of T-cell reconstitution after alpha-beta-depleted transplantation in children. The germline V gene encodes CDR1 DFQATT and CDR2 SNEGSKA (reference sequence). The CDR3 runs 15 residues. The J segment lost 5 bases and the V segment lost 1 base, leaving 7 bases of the junction unmatched. Unique molecular identifiers were used to barcode this TCRbeta library. MiXCR was run by TCRdb on the PCR reads, yielding one entry per CDR3 protein. The table lists some 340,000 distinct CDR3 sequences, about a tenth of them singletons. This clonotype was observed a handful of times.

This chain uses TRBV20-1 with TRBJ1-5; 8 bases agree with TRBD1. The receptor's source is a human donor who donated a stem cell graft to a child with acute lymphoblastic leukemia. The specimen was PBMCs from the stem cell graft donor, collected from the stem cell graft. In DNA, the CDR3 is TGCAGTGCTAGAGTAGGAGGGACAGGAGATCAGCCCCAGCATTTT. Its translation is CSARVGGTGDQPQHF.